This T cell receptor beta chain was sequenced for a study of neurological immune-mediated disorders. This clonotype showed up many times. With 10-nucleotide random UMIs included, cDNA was synthesized by 5'RACE. TCRdb called the 5' RACE reads again in MiXCR, with one record for every CDR3 protein. The sample has 45,000 to 55,000 distinct CDR3 sequences; 10% are singletons. This CDR3 has 15 amino acids. CDR1 is DFQATT and CDR2 is SNEGSKA in the germline V gene (reference sequence). With 0 bases removed from V and 5 bases from J, the gap between germline ends came to 14 bases. The sequence was obtained from a woman aged 40 to 49 with HTLV-1-associated myelopathy (HAM/TSP). Sequencing input: PBMCs. The chain combines TRBV20-1 with TRBJ1-5; possibly TRBD1 for D (5 bases). CDR3 sequence: CSARDGSPGDQPQHF. CDR3 nucleotide sequence: TGCAGTGCTAGAGATGGGTCTCCGGGGGATCAGCCCCAGCATTTT.